Given below is one TCR beta chain in context. The record originates from a study of Ad26.COV2.S vaccination and SARS-CoV-2 variants. Treatment: 15 to 20 received Ad26.COV2.S at low or high dose, single or two shots; several received placebo; per-sample allocation not given. The samples were gathered on day 63 after the first injection of vaccine or placebo. Immunization relied on an Ad26 vector, which expressed Wuhan-strain SARS-CoV-2 spike. TCRdb's copy holds only in-frame clones and misses some; the assay was immunoSEQ multiplex PCR. Among just over 350,000 clones listed, approximately 81% were seen once. Germline V gene data show CDR1 as MNHNY and CDR2 as SVGAGI (reference sequence). CDR3 length: 15 residues. V was pared by 5 bases and J by 2 bases, with 9 bases of the junction left unmatched.

This material consisted of peripheral blood, taken in a trial of Ad26.COV2.S vaccine versus placebo. The chain carries TRBV6-6 and TRBJ2-7, with 7 nucleotides matching TRBD1. This sequence originates from a person between 18 and 60 years old who received the Ad26.COV2.S COVID-19 vaccine or a placebo. Here the CDR3 reads CASSPTGAPTYEQYF. CDR3 nucleotides: TGTGCCAGCAGTCCCACAGGGGCCCCCACCTACGAGCAGTACTTC.